Here is one TCR beta chain with its context. This record belongs to a study of blood T cell repertoires in COVID-19. The overall study: Sources were T cells, B-cell-depleted T cells, or PBMCs; the material itself was cDNA or gDNA.

Authors' processing steps: Using reference gene primer amplification, nucleated cell counts were estimated. Clones were read by immunoSEQ multiplex PCR, and TCRdb kept only the in-frame ones, dropping some. Clonal size and the V and J genes are those of that table, whereas D and trimming came from the DNA. This sample has about 340,000 clones, with 70% to 90% found just once. This TCR was recovered from a woman in her fifties or sixties with COVID-19, enrolled during active disease. Sequences were obtained from peripheral blood.

The CDR3 protein is CASSLAGGLRDTQYF. The CDR3 DNA is TGTGCCAGCAGCTTGGCAGGGGGCTTGCGGGATACGCAGTATTTT. The rearrangement links TRBV5-4 to TRBJ2-3; TRBD1 aligns across 8 bases. The CDR3 sequence is 15 residues long. J gave up 6 bases and V 0 bases, and 6 bases lay outside the gene matches. CDR1 and CDR2 from the germline V gene are SGHNT and YYREEE (reference sequence).